This TCR beta chain was obtained from a study of beta chain features in type 1 diabetes (dated by TCRdb to 2016 to 2018). Regarding the study in general: No differences in mean age, gender distribution, total cell number or subset yield were found between patients and healthy donors. Across all samples, some 100,000,000 sorted cells were examined, and cell number per subset correlated strongly with RNA yield. In the study, TCRB repertoires of sorted circulating CD4+ T cell subsets from recently diagnosed type 1 diabetes patients were compared with those of matched healthy donors. Regulatory and stem cell-like memory subsets were isolated from only 8 patients and roughly 8 healthy donors, whereas naive and central memory subsets came from all 30 or so donors.

With regard to this clone: Its recognized antigen is unknown. Nothing much larger sits one base from this clone, and base qualities are not available.

Beyond this particular receptor, the publication reports: Because small numbers of individuals were included in the HLA sub-analyses, any influence of HLA type on TCRB rearrangement was left unresolved. Because cDNA was sequenced instead of genomic DNA, activated cells with high expression could be over-represented, although the groups did not differ in activation or CD3 levels. Shorter templates might be favored by PCR, yet because patient and control samples were amplified and corrected together, any such skew would affect both groups equally. Type 1 diabetes patients showed a moderate but significant shortening of TCRB CDR3 length in all four CD4+ subsets. The naive, central memory and regulatory TCRB repertoires appeared to resemble one another more closely among patients than among healthy donors. Patients with type 1 diabetes made fewer insertions and deleted more nucleotides at VDJ recombination sites, implying thymic rearrangement abnormalities.

A distance of 7 bases separates the germline ends of V and J, which lose 5 bases and 6 bases respectively. CDR1 DFQATT and CDR2 SNEGSKA are derived from the germline V gene (reference sequence). Taken from cysteine to phenylalanine, the CDR3 has 11 residues. Only the CDR3 DNA stays, 33 bases, in frame from base 1. The entire isolated RNA was reverse transcribed using the High Capacity cDNA Reverse Transcription Kit, and thus expressed TCRB transcripts were sequenced. Deep immunoSEQ sequencing was performed on naive, central memory and regulatory T cell samples, with an average of roughly 3.3 million total reads per sample. Sorted cells were lysed in RLT buffer, and RNA was extracted using DNase-treated RNeasy Micro or Mini kits according to cell number. To prevent cross-contamination, each cell subset was processed individually, whereas patient and healthy donor samples were processed jointly. The immunoSEQ multiplex PCR was used to amplify TCRB sequences from cDNA, generating 87-bp fragments that spanned the CDR3 region. Amplicons were sequenced on the Illumina HiSeq platform. Per the original workflow: PCR bias was computationally corrected using synthetic template baselines, reads within Hamming distance 2 were collapsed, and singletons that could not be merged were discarded. Reads were aligned to IMGT to assign V, D and J genes, CDR3 length, and insertions or deletions at six rearrangement sites. Within each subset, clonotype counts were normalized to sorted cell number, after which true diversity and Gini coefficients were computed with the tcR R package. Repertoire sharing was quantified using the overlap coefficient calculated on TCRB nucleotide sequences. As a proxy for the pre-selection repertoire, out-of-frame TCRB sequences from naive cells were analyzed. The clones in this table, taken by TCRdb from immuneACCESS, are in-frame only. Not every clone is retained; where verified, under half of the shortfall comes from an unresolved V gene, and the cause of the rest is unknown. V and J calls and clone size are those listed in that table; D and trimming were worked out from the DNA. The sample yields 250,000 to 300,000 clones; around 24% were counted once. The ten largest clones take up 0.012% of the sample.

Each donor gave one peripheral blood draw, around 100 mL on average, collected into heparinised tubes. A BD FACSAria II was used to sort naive, central memory, regulatory and stem cell-like memory CD4+ T cells with a panel that included CD45RO, CCR7, CD25, CD127, CD95 and CD27. All sorted populations exceeded 95% purity. PBMCs were separated immediately by Lymphoprep density gradient centrifugation and were stained directly, without being cultured. So that batch effects would be minimized, each experiment stained and sorted samples in pairs, pairing one healthy donor with one patient. The clonotype originates from a woman in her 30s with type 1 diabetes. The chain is encoded by TRBV20-1 joined to TRBJ2-2, with no confidently assigned D gene. The sequencing input was naive CD4+ T cells from blood. The cell subset or site label of this sample denotes: true naive CD4+ T cells. For the CDR3, the sequence is CSAPVAGELFF. The base sequence is TGCAGTGCTCCGGTGGCCGGGGAGCTGTTTTTT.